This passage covers 23 T cell receptor beta chains from one sample sequenced in a study of ipilimumab plus nivolumab after autologous stem cell transplantation. Data came from immunoSEQ multiplex PCR; TCRdb stores just in-frame clones and leaves some out. The sample has roughly 20,000 clones; over 65% are singletons. This specimen was PBMCs, taken in a trial of ipilimumab plus nivolumab as post-transplant consolidation. These receptors all stem from a male donor with diffuse large B-cell lymphoma.

The CDR3 protein is CASSIPGQGDEKLFF. The CDR3 nucleotides read TGTGCCAGCAGTATTCCGGGACAGGGAGATGAAAAACTGTTTTTT. The chain employs TRBV2 and TRBJ1-4, with 9 positions matching TRBD1. J gave up 6 bases and V 5 bases, and 7 bases lay outside the gene matches. The germline V gene encodes CDR1 SNHLY and CDR2 FYNNEI. CDR3 size: 15 residues.

V gene TRBV27 combines with J gene TRBJ2-1; 11 nucleotides agree with TRBD2. V lost 2 bases to trimming and J lost 3 bases; unmatched junction nucleotides: 3. Germline V gene data show CDR1 as MNHEY and CDR2 as SMNVEV (reference sequence). There are 16 residues in the CDR3. DNA for the CDR3: TGTGCCAGCAGTTTAGGTAGCGGGGGGGACTACAATGAGCAGTTCTTC. Amino acids: CASSLGSGGDYNEQFF.

CDR3: CASSEEVDNEQFF. The CDR3 DNA sequence: TGTGCCAGCAGTGAAGAGGTTGACAATGAGCAGTTCTTC. The chain recombines TRBV2 with TRBJ2-1; D uncertain. Germline V gives CDR1 SNHLY, CDR2 FYNNEI. Trimming left V 1 base short and J 5 bases short, with 6 bases between. The CDR3 is 13 amino acids.

The chain is built from TRBV19 and TRBJ1-6; 7 positions match TRBD1. The CDR3 totals 15 residues. Germline V gene data show CDR1 as LNHDA and CDR2 as SQIVND (reference sequence). J was trimmed by 5 bases and V by 4 bases; bases with no gene match: 5. CDR3 bases: TGTGCCAGTAGTACCGGGACAGTTAATAATTCACCCCTCCACTTT. Amino acids: CASSTGTVNNSPLHF.

The gene calls are TRBV19 and TRBJ1-1; D call uncertain. CDR3 length: 13 residues. Germline assignment: CDR1 LNHDA and CDR2 SQIVND (reference sequence). V lost 6 bases to trimming and J lost 4 bases, with 12 bases between them. The CDR3 nucleotides are TGTGCCAGTAGAGGTGGGGAGTTCACTGAAGCTTTCTTT. Protein sequence: CASRGGEFTEAFF.

The chain employs TRBV28 and TRBJ2-1; 11 bases are shared with TRBD1. V was clipped by 6 bases and J by 7 bases; unmatched bases: 5. Germline V gene sequence: CDR1 MDHEN, CDR2 SYDVKM. The CDR3 has 14 amino acids. CDR3 nucleotide sequence: TGTGCCAGCAGGTCCGGGACAGGGGGGAATGAGCAGTTCTTC. Protein sequence: CASRSGTGGNEQFF.

The chain employs TRBV20-1 and TRBJ2-7; unclear D gene. V shed 3 bases and J shed 3 bases, with 3 bases lying between them. Germline loops: CDR1 DFQATT, CDR2 SNEGSKA (reference sequence). The CDR3 covers 10 residues. The CDR3 DNA is TGCAGTGCTAGTGACTACGAGCAGTACTTC. Translated, it gives CSASDYEQYF.

This chain links TRBV19 with TRBJ2-4; D possibly corresponds to TRBD2 (6 bases). Germline CDR1 reads LNHDA; CDR2 reads SQIVND (reference sequence). This CDR3 is built from 13 residues. Trimming took off 1 base at V and 8 bases at J, with 9 bases between the two ends. The CDR3 loop is CASSIVEGDIQYF. CDR3 bases: TGTGCCAGTAGTATAGTGGAGGGTGACATTCAGTACTTC.

The chain uses TRBV9 and TRBJ2-5; unclear D gene. The end of the DNA aligns better with TRBJ2-7, so the J call may be wrong. Germline loops: CDR1 SGDLS, CDR2 YYNGEE. The CDR3 is 13 amino acids. CDR3 bases: TGTGCCAGCAGCGTAGGGCTGGACTACGAGCAGTACTTC. Translated, it gives CASSVGLDYEQYF.

The chain employs TRBV5-1 and TRBJ2-1; 8 nucleotides align to TRBD2. This CDR3 has 19 amino acids. V lost 0 bases to trimming and J lost 5 bases; unmatched junction nucleotides: 16. The germline V gene encodes CDR1 SGHRS and CDR2 YFSETQ. DNA for the CDR3: TGCGCCAGCAGCTTGGCGGCGGGGGGCTCCCCGACGGCGAACAATGAGCAGTTCTTC. Protein sequence: CASSLAAGGSPTANNEQFF.

The genes are TRBV5-1 and TRBJ1-1; D may be TRBD1 (5 bases). The CDR3 sequence is 13 residues long. Germline CDR1 SGHRS, CDR2 YFSETQ. Trimming removed 6 bases at V and 0 bases at J, with 9 bases between. In DNA, the CDR3 is TGCGCCAGCACTCGGGGGGTGAACACTGAAGCTTTCTTT. The encoded protein is CASTRGVNTEAFF.

J is TRBJ2-3 and V is TRBV23-1; 9 bases agree with TRBD1. TRBV23-1 is labeled an ORF, and its function is uncertain. CDR3 length equals 15 residues. The junction had 6 bases not matched to a gene; V was cut back by 3 bases and J by 5 bases. This chain's CDR3 is CASSHTGGAGDTQYF. CDR3 coding DNA: TGCGCCAGCAGTCACACAGGGGGCGCGGGAGATACGCAGTATTTT.

The V and J genes are TRBV16 and TRBJ1-4; the D is unclear. CDR3 length: 14 amino acids. V lost 0 bases, J lost 7 bases, and 9 bases lay in between. From germline, CDR1 is KGHSY and CDR2 FQNENV. CDR3 in DNA: TGTGCCAGCAGCCAATCCCCTTTGAGTGAAAAACTGTTTTTT. Protein product: CASSQSPLSEKLFF.

This clone rates as large. The rearrangement links TRBV7-9 to TRBJ1-1, with 9 bases that match TRBD1. The ends lost 5 bases at V and 3 bases at J; junction bases unmatched: 7. Per the germline V gene, CDR1 is SEHNR and CDR2 is FQNEAQ (reference sequence). This CDR3 is 15 amino acids long. The CDR3 region has the DNA TGTGCCAGCAGCACGCTACAGGGGGCGGACACTGAAGCTTTCTTT. Translation gives CASSTLQGADTEAFF.

The chain joins TRBV7-8 to TRBJ2-3; TRBD2 agrees at 11 bases. In germline, CDR1 is SGHVS, CDR2 FQNEAQ. V trimming: 6 bases; J trimming: 2 bases; junction bases outside the gene matches: 4. This CDR3 contains 15 residues. The CDR3 coding sequence is TGTGCCAGCAGTGAGACTAGCGGGAACACAGATACGCAGTATTTT. Translation: CASSETSGNTDTQYF. The whole variable domain, remainder taken from reference TRBV7-8 and TRBJ2-3, is GAGVSQSPRYKVAKRGQDVALRCDPISGHVSLFWYQQALGQGPEFLTYFQNEAQLDKSGLPSDRFFAERPEGSVSTLKIQRTQQEDSAVYLCASSETSGNTDTQYFGPGTRLTVL.

The chain has TRBV11-2 and TRBJ1-1; a weak D match, TRBD1 (6 bases). Trimming took 1 base from V and 7 from J, leaving 19 bases between them. This CDR3 contains 16 residues. Germline CDR1 SGHAT, CDR2 FQNNGV. The CDR3: CASSLVHSRGEYEAFF. DNA for the CDR3: TGTGCCAGCAGCTTAGTGCATAGCAGGGGAGAATATGAAGCTTTCTTT.

This clone was seen only a few times. The V call is TRBV4-2, the J call TRBJ1-5; D might be TRBD1 (5 bases). The CDR3 sequence is 16 residues long. V was pared by 1 base and J by 7 bases, with 17 bases between. Per the germline V gene, CDR1 is LGHNA and CDR2 is YNFKEQ. The DNA for the CDR3 is TGTGCCAGCAGCCAAGGATCCCAGGGATCGGGCCAGCCCCAGCATTTT. Protein product: CASSQGSQGSGQPQHF.

This chain uses TRBV6-5 with TRBJ2-7; 12 bases match TRBD2. The germline CDR1 and CDR2 sequences are MNHEY and SVGAGI. The J segment lost 3 bases and the V segment lost 0 bases, leaving 0 bases of the junction unmatched. There are 15 residues in the CDR3. The CDR3 here is CASSYSLAGGYEQYF. The DNA of the CDR3 is TGTGCCAGCAGTTACTCACTAGCGGGGGGCTACGAGCAGTACTTC.

The CDR3 nucleotides are TGTGCCAGCAGCTTAGGACAGGGTAGTACGACCGGGGAGCTGTTTTTT. This codes for CASSLGQGSTTGELFF. The chain employs TRBV7-6 and TRBJ2-2; 7 nucleotides line up with TRBD1. This CDR3 region has 16 residues. Trimming took 1 base from V and 5 from J; bases not matched to a gene: 7. CDR1 is SGHVS and CDR2 is FNYEAQ in the germline V gene.

The genes are TRBV18 and TRBJ1-2, with a tentative D call TRBD1 (5 bases). The CDR3 contains 14 residues. The V and J ends lost 3 bases and 2 bases respectively, with 10 bases between them. Germline-derived CDR1 and CDR2 are KGHSH and LQKENI. The CDR3 loop is CASSPGTANYGYTF. CDR3 coding DNA: TGTGCCAGCTCACCCGGGACCGCGAACTATGGCTACACCTTC.

The V gene is TRBV7-2, the J gene TRBJ2-1, with D perhaps matching TRBD2 (5 bases). The CDR3 is made up of 17 amino acids. Deletions cut 1 base from V and 6 bases from J, with 19 bases between. From germline, CDR1 is SGHTA and CDR2 FQGNSA. The CDR3 is CASSLVFSMASFNEQFF. In DNA, the CDR3 is TGTGCCAGCAGCTTAGTCTTCAGTATGGCTAGCTTCAATGAGCAGTTCTTC.

The count of this clone is one. V usage is TRBV5-6 and J usage is TRBJ2-5, with D perhaps TRBD2 (5 bases). Trimming took 4 bases from V and 4 from J, leaving 26 bases between them. CDR3 length: 18 amino acids. CDR1 and CDR2 (germline): SGHDT, YYEEEE. The CDR3 region has the DNA TGTGCCAGCAGCCCTGAATGGCGCAGGACTGGGAACGGAGAGACCCAGTACTTC. This translates into CASSPEWRRTGNGETQYF.

V gene TRBV9 combines with J gene TRBJ2-1; 10 bases are a match to TRBD1. There are 15 residues in the CDR3. CDR1 SGDLS and CDR2 YYNGEE come from the germline V gene. V trimming: 4 bases; J trimming: 4 bases; junction bases outside the gene matches: 5. This chain's CDR3 is CASSPDRGAYNEQFF. CDR3 sequence (DNA): TGTGCCAGCAGCCCGGACAGGGGGGCGTACAATGAGCAGTTCTTC.